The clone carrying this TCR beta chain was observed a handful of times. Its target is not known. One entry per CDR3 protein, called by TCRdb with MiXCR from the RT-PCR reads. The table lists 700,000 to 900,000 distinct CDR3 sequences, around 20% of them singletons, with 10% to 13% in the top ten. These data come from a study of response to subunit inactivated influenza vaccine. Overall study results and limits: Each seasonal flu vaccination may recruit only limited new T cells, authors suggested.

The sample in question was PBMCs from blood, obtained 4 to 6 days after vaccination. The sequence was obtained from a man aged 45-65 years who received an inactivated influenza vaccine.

CDR3 amino acids: CASSQKGSSYEQYF. CDR3 bases: TGTGCCAGCAGCCAGAAGGGGAGCTCCTACGAGCAGTACTTC. The chain uses TRBV3-1 and TRBJ2-7; possibly TRBD1 or TRBD2 for D (5 bases each). Trimming pared 3 bases from V and 0 bases from J, leaving 9 bases between. Germline loops: CDR1 LGHDT, CDR2 YNNKEL (reference sequence). The CDR3 runs 14 residues.